The sequence of this T cell receptor beta chain was determined in a study of shared clonotypes between healthy human individuals. Study context: Those who served as donors were a couple of women and a few men between the ages of 18 and 49.

The germline V gene has CDR1 ENHRY and CDR2 SYGVKD. This CDR3 spans 14 amino acids. V dropped 0 bases and J dropped 16 bases, with 16 bases sitting between them. Per sorted-subset replicate PCR, input was approximately 0.2 ug DNA, representing 30,000 or so T cell genomes. Assay used: immunoSEQ multiplex PCR; TCRdb lists only in-frame clones, some missing. The table has millions of clones, roughly 95% seen once. Material for sequencing was naive CD4+ T cells sorted from blood. Indicated subset: CD45RA+ positively selected. This clonotype was sampled from a man aged 18 to 29 in good health. This chain links TRBV10-3 with TRBJ2-6; D perhaps matches TRBD1 (5 bases). The DNA of the CDR3 is TGTGCCATCAGTGAGTCTTTGATAGGACAAAGGCTGACTTTC. It encodes CAISESLIGQRLTF.